This T cell receptor (beta chain) comes out of a study of blood T cells in healthy people across ages. Study-level results: There was a strong correlation between TCR beta diversity and naive T cell percentage.

Primers used in a second PCR of about 7 to 12 cycles were a sample-barcoded 5' primer and a J-beta primer mix. With 12 random nucleotides, a template-switch adaptor tagged each individual cDNA molecule. TCRdb reprocessed the 5' RACE reads with MiXCR, giving one entry per CDR3 protein. The sample records over a million distinct CDR3 sequences, less than 45% being singletons. The V end lost 0 bases, the J end lost 4 bases, and 22 bases lay between the germline ends. The CDR3 length is 19 residues. The V gene's germline CDR1 is LGHDT and CDR2 YNNKEL (reference sequence). Points on this clonotype: Its antigen is still unknown.

This sequence was found in a woman younger than 35 in good health. The chain carries TRBV3-1 and TRBJ1-3, with D possibly TRBD1 on 5 matching bases. The specimen was blood. The CDR3: CASSQDLAGLVVTGNTIYF. The CDR3 region has the DNA TGTGCCAGCAGCCAAGATCTGGCGGGGCTGGTGGTTACAGGAAACACCATATATTTT.